This T cell receptor (beta chain) originates from a study of blood T cell repertoires in COVID-19. On the study more broadly: The study drew acute and convalescent COVID-19 samples from the United States, Italy and Spain. The analysed material was cDNA or gDNA that came from T cells, B-cell-depleted T cells, or PBMCs.

This CDR3 region has 13 residues. Germline V gene lookup returns CDR1 MNHEY and CDR2 SVGAGI. The V gene lost 6 bases and the J gene lost 4 bases, with 10 bases spanning the gap. Source study methods: Amplification of reference gene primers provided the estimated nucleated cell counts. Generated by immunoSEQ multiplex PCR, the TCRdb table keeps only in-frame clones and is missing some. V, J and clone size derive from that table, while D and trimming were established from the DNA sequence. The sample yields about 130,000 clones, 75% to 90% seen once. During active infection, Seattle patients enrolled and were then monitored through disease.

The sequenced sample consisted of peripheral blood. V gene TRBV6-5 combines with J gene TRBJ1-3, with D possibly TRBD1 on 5 matching bases. The TCR sequence derives from a man in his fifties or sixties with COVID-19, enrolled during active disease. The DNA for the CDR3 is TGTGCCAGCAGGGCGGGGACGGGAAACACCATATATTTT. Its protein product is CASRAGTGNTIYF.